This is a list of T cell receptor beta chains from one sample in a study of breast tumors, draining lymph nodes, adjacent tissues. A single record per CDR3 protein comes from TCRdb applying MiXCR to the multiplex PCR reads. The sample contains 200,000 to 250,000 distinct CDR3 sequences, 30% to 35% of which appear only once. The source material was axillary lymph node tissue. The source is a female donor with breast cancer. Some clones in this sample may be carry-over from other donors' samples. Both conserved end residues are part of each CDR3. D genes are given only for firm matches. Clone size is given for some rows only: seen once, a few or many times, or a class if the clone is expanded.

D | size | J | V | CDR3 | DNA
. | many | TRBJ2-1 | TRBV12-3/TRBV12-4 | CASRILPRDEQFF | TGTGCCAGCAGGATCCTCCCTCGAGATGAGCAGTTCTTC
. | many | TRBJ2-1 | TRBV2 | CASSEASGAKFF | TGTGCCAGCAGTGAAGCTTCAGGAGCGAAGTTCTTC
. | many | TRBJ2-7 | TRBV20-1 | CSATDQDYEQYF | TGCAGTGCTACCGACCAGGACTACGAGCAGTACTTC
TRBD1 | many | TRBJ1-5 | TRBV4-2 | CASSQGDRPHQPQHF | TGTGCCAGCAGCCAAGGGGACAGGCCACATCAGCCCCAGCATTTT
TRBD2 | . | TRBJ2-2 | TRBV6-4 | CASSALAGGPLRELFF | TGTGCCAGCAGTGCGCTAGCGGGAGGGCCGCTCCGGGAGCTGTTTTTT
. | many | TRBJ1-2 | TRBV6-5 | CASSWLRPGAVGYTF | TGTGCCAGCAGTTGGCTCCGACCGGGGGCGGTGGGCTACACCTTC
TRBD2 | . | TRBJ2-1 | TRBV11-1 | CASSLVSGGLNEQFF | TGTGCCAGCAGCTTAGTTTCGGGAGGGCTCAATGAGCAGTTCTTC
. | . | TRBJ2-6 | TRBV15 | CATSRRTEGANVLTF | TGTGCCACCAGCAGGCGGACTGAAGGGGCCAACGTCCTGACTTTC
. | . | TRBJ1-1 | TRBV24-1 | CATSEGRGNSAEAFF | TGTGCCACCAGTGAGGGTCGGGGGAACTCAGCTGAAGCTTTCTTT
. | many | TRBJ1-2 | TRBV5-1 | CARQGKYGYTF | TGCGCCAGGCAGGGAAAGTATGGCTACACCTTC
. | many | TRBJ1-2 | TRBV20-1 | CSATGGEEYGYTF | TGCAGTGCCACCGGAGGGGAGGAGTATGGCTACACCTTC
. | few | TRBJ1-2 | TRBV7-2 | CASSLELGGAGGYPF | TGTGCCAGCAGCTTAGAATTGGGGGGGGCGGGTGGCTACCCCTTC
. | many | TRBJ1-2 | TRBV4-1 | CASSQNFVQGRYGYTF | TGCGCCAGCAGCCAAAATTTCGTCCAGGGACGCTATGGCTACACCTTC
. | . | TRBJ1-4 | TRBV7-6 | CASSLGSGTNEKLFF | TGTGCCAGCAGCTTAGGCAGCGGGACTAATGAAAAACTGTTTTTT
TRBD2 | . | TRBJ2-1 | TRBV7-2 | CASSLLGLAGTHEQFF | TGTGCCAGCAGCTTACTGGGACTAGCGGGGACCCATGAGCAGTTCTTC
TRBD1 | . | TRBJ1-2 | TRBV9 | CASSVGDRINYGSTF | TGTGCCAGCAGCGTTGGGGACAGAATTAACTATGGCTCCACCTTC
TRBD2 | . | TRBJ2-5 | TRBV29-1 | CSVDGTSGISETQYF | TGCAGCGTTGACGGGACTAGCGGGATCTCGGAGACCCAGTACTTC
. | . | TRBJ1-5 | TRBV18 | CASSLAGRGNQPQHF | TGTGCCAGCTCACTCGCAGGGAGGGGGAATCAGCCCCAGCATTTT
. | . | TRBJ2-5 | TRBV5-1 | CASSLVGGGDQETQYF | TGCGCCAGCAGCTTGGTTGGGGGGGGCGATCAAGAGACCCAGTACTTC
. | many | TRBJ1-2 | TRBV29-1 | CSVGAGRGYTF | TGCAGCGTTGGGGCAGGCCGCGGCTACACCTTC
TRBD1 | many | TRBJ2-6 | TRBV5-1 | CASSFNRGSGANVLTF | TGCGCCAGCAGCTTCAACAGGGGGTCTGGGGCCAACGTCCTGACTTTC
. | . | TRBJ2-6 | TRBV19 | CASRGRGANVLTF | TGTGCCAGTAGAGGGCGGGGGGCCAACGTCCTGACTTTC
TRBD2 | . | TRBJ2-1 | TRBV7-3 | CASSEGSSGSSYNEQFF | TGTGCCAGCAGCGAGGGGTCTAGCGGGAGCTCCTACAATGAGCAGTTCTTC
. | many | TRBJ2-3 | TRBV29-1 | CSVWTQSTDTQYF | TGCAGCGTTTGGACACAAAGCACAGATACGCAGTATTTT
TRBD1 | many | TRBJ2-2 | TRBV19 | CASKDSGTGGASGELFF | TGTGCCAGTAAGGATTCCGGGACAGGGGGCGCATCCGGGGAGCTGTTTTTT
. | . | TRBJ1-5 | TRBV19 | CATRDNQPQHF | TGTGCCACTAGGGACAATCAGCCCCAGCATTTT
TRBD1 | . | TRBJ2-7 | TRBV15 | CATSSSDWRTGREQYF | TGTGCCACCAGCAGTTCAGACTGGAGGACAGGGCGCGAGCAGTACTTC
. | many | TRBJ2-1 | TRBV7-9 | CASSPAGSYNEQFF | TGTGCCAGCAGCCCGGCCGGGTCCTACAATGAGCAGTTCTTC
TRBD2 | few | TRBJ2-1 | TRBV6-5 | CASSRWTRDNNEQFF | TGTGCCAGCAGCCGCTGGACTAGAGATAACAATGAGCAGTTCTTC
. | . | TRBJ1-3 | TRBV7-2 | CASSLGLGAVSGNAIYF | TGTGCCAGCAGCTTAGGTCTCGGGGCAGTCTCTGGAAACGCCATATATTTT
. | many | TRBJ2-1 | TRBV9 | CASSVGWVSSYNEQFF | TGTGCCAGCAGCGTAGGATGGGTTAGCTCCTACAATGAGCAGTTCTTC
. | many | TRBJ1-5 | TRBV2 | CASSESGRGGRPQHF | TGTGCCAGCAGTGAGTCTGGGAGGGGGGGGCGACCCCAGCATTTT
. | . | TRBJ1-3 | TRBV20-1 | CSARDGAGNTIYF | TGCAGTGCTAGAGATGGGGCAGGAAACACCATATATTTT
. | many | TRBJ2-1 | TRBV2 | CASRMGNSYNEQFF | TGTGCCAGCAGAATGGGCAACTCCTACAATGAGCAGTTCTTC
. | . | TRBJ1-6 | TRBV2 | CASRRYNSPLHF | TGTGCCAGCAGACGGTATAACTCACCCCTCCACTTT
. | few | TRBJ1-1 | TRBV7-2 | CASSLGLLNTEAFF | TGTGCCAGCAGCTTAGGGCTCTTGAACACTGAAGCTTTCTTT
. | many | TRBJ1-5 | TRBV19 | CASSARFRSSNQPQHF | TGTGCCAGTAGTGCCAGGTTCCGGAGTTCAAATCAGCCCCAGCATTTT
. | . | TRBJ2-2 | TRBV9 | CASSVVPGGRRNTGELSW | TGTGCCAGCAGCGTAGTGCCAGGGGGGCGCCGGAACACCGGGGAGCTGTCTTGG
. | many | TRBJ2-3 | TRBV30 | CAWSVSLSTDTQYF | TGTGCCTGGAGTGTGTCACTGAGCACAGATACGCAGTATTTT
. | . | TRBJ2-3 | TRBV10-2 | CASSEAGSTDTQYF | TGCGCCAGCAGTGAGGCCGGGAGCACAGATACGCAGTATTTT
. | many | TRBJ2-7 | TRBV19 | CASSIIRGNEQYF | TGTGCCAGTAGTATTATACGAGGGAACGAGCAGTACTTC
TRBD1 | many | TRBJ2-3 | TRBV7-9 | CAGQGVPPSTDTQYF | TGTGCCGGTCAGGGGGTCCCCCCAAGCACAGATACGCAGTATTTT
TRBD2 | . | TRBJ2-7 | TRBV20-1 | CSARDFLGGLAGSSYGQYF | TGCAGTGCTAGAGATTTCCTCGGGGGACTAGCGGGCTCCTCCTACGGGCAGTACTTC
TRBD1 | many | TRBJ1-2 | TRBV7-3 | CASSFPGGLGYTF | TGTGCCAGCAGCTTTCCAGGGGGCTTGGGCTACACCTTC
. | many | TRBJ2-3 | TRBV12-3/TRBV12-4 | CASSWGKGGTLTDTQYF | TGTGCCAGCAGTTGGGGGAAAGGGGGGACCCTCACAGATACGCAGTATTTT
TRBD2 | . | TRBJ2-6 | TRBV7-2 | CASSLGGVAGGSGANVLTF | TGTGCCAGCAGCTTAGGGGGGGTAGCGGGAGGATCTGGGGCCAACGTCCTGACTTTC
TRBD1 | . | TRBJ2-7 | TRBV7-2 | CASRSGTGFDEQYF | TGTGCCAGCAGATCCGGGACAGGGTTTGACGAGCAGTACTTC
. | many | TRBJ2-5 | TRBV5-4 | CASSPRGGGQETQYF | TGTGCCAGCAGCCCTCGAGGAGGAGGCCAAGAGACCCAGTACTTC
. | many | TRBJ2-1 | TRBV13 | CASSLGGLAGGTYNEQFF | TGTGCCAGCAGCCTGGGCGGACTCGCGGGCGGGACCTACAATGAGCAGTTCTTC
. | . | TRBJ2-7 | TRBV15 | CATSRGGTYEQYF | TGTGCCACCAGCAGGGGCGGTACCTACGAGCAGTACTTC
. | many | TRBJ1-2 | TRBV20-1 | CSASVGAGYTF | TGCAGTGCTAGTGTGGGGGCGGGCTACACCTTC
TRBD1 | many | TRBJ2-3 | TRBV29-1 | CSVDRGRTDTQYF | TGCAGCGTTGACAGGGGGCGAACAGATACGCAGTATTTT
TRBD2 | many | TRBJ2-7 | TRBV20-1 | CSARAGGWEQYF | TGCAGTGCTAGAGCCGGGGGGTGGGAGCAGTACTTC
. | . | TRBJ2-7 | TRBV3-1 | CASSYGTPPREQYF | TGTGCCAGCAGCTATGGGACCCCACCCCGCGAGCAGTACTTC